Listed here are 24 T cell receptor beta chains from one sample, sequenced in a study of primary melanoma T cells and metastatic recurrence. Only in-frame clones appear in the TCRdb table, and some are missing; sequencing was by immunoSEQ multiplex PCR. This repertoire shows a few thousand clones, roughly 70% found once; its top ten account for around 27%. Material: melanoma tumor tissue. Every receptor here comes from a human donor with melanoma.

The gene calls are TRBV11-3 and TRBJ2-3; 11 bases match TRBD2. The CDR3 contains 16 residues. V trimming: 2 bases; J trimming: 4 bases; junction bases outside the gene matches: 5. The germline V gene has CDR1 SGHNT and CDR2 YENEEA. The CDR3 loop is CASSLIAGGSSDTQYF. CDR3 bases: TGTGCCAGCAGCTTAATAGCGGGGGGGTCCTCAGATACGCAGTATTTT. Filled out from reference TRBV11-3 and TRBJ2-3, the complete variable domain reads EAGVVQSPRYKIIEKKQPVAFWCNPISGHNTLYWYLQNLGQGPELLIRYENEEAVDDSQLPKDRFSAERLKGVDSTLKIQPAELGDSAVYLCASSLIAGGSSDTQYFGPGTRLTVL.

The rearrangement uses TRBV6-8 and TRBJ2-1; D unclear. The CDR3 loop spans 14 amino acids. Trimming pared 5 bases from V and 5 bases from J, leaving 13 bases between. The germline gives CDR1 MNHGY, CDR2 SAAAGT. CDR3 sequence: CASSVREPHNEQFF. As DNA, the CDR3 is TGTGCCAGCAGTGTTCGAGAACCCCACAATGAGCAGTTCTTC.

V gene TRBV6-7 combines with J gene TRBJ2-7, with 9 bases lining up with TRBD1. TRBV6-7 counts as an open reading frame of uncertain function. This CDR3 is 13 amino acids long. Germline trimming cut 5 bases from V and 3 bases from J; bases unmatched to any gene: 2. The CDR3 protein is CASSQTGGYEQYF. The CDR3 DNA reads TGTGCCAGCAGTCAGACAGGGGGCTACGAGCAGTACTTC.

V usage is TRBV29-1 and J usage is TRBJ2-3; 7 bases match TRBD2. The CDR3 consists of 18 residues. The germline V gene has CDR1 SQVTM and CDR2 ANQGSEA. Germline trimming cut 1 base from V and 2 bases from J; bases unmatched to any gene: 15. CDR3 in amino acids: CSVEVPRREGRFTDTQYF. CDR3 coding DNA: TGCAGCGTTGAAGTACCCCGCAGGGAGGGAAGGTTCACAGATACGCAGTATTTT.

The chain employs TRBV19 and TRBJ2-3, with 8 bases identical to TRBD2. Trimming at V came to 2 bases and at J to 5 bases, leaving 0 bases not matched to a gene. The CDR3 contains 13 residues. Per the germline V gene, CDR1 is LNHDA and CDR2 is SQIVND (reference sequence). Here the CDR3 reads CASSILAGDTQYF. The CDR3 bases are TGTGCCAGTAGTATACTAGCGGGAGATACGCAGTATTTT. Supplemented by reference TRBV19 and TRBJ2-3, the full variable domain reads DGGITQSPKYLFRKEGQNVTLSCEQNLNHDAMYWYRQDPGQGLRLIYYSQIVNDFQKGDIAEGYSVSREKKESFPLTVTSAQKNPTAFYLCASSILAGDTQYFGPGTRLTVL.

This chain links TRBV28 with TRBJ1-3, with D hard to call. The CDR3 extends over 15 amino acids. Per germline, CDR1 MDHEN and CDR2 SYDVKM. Trimming stripped 2 bases from V and 2 bases from J, with 10 bases between. The CDR3 DNA reads as TGTGCCAGCAGTTTAGGGGTGTTGGCTGGAAACACCATATATTTT. It yields the protein CASSLGVLAGNTIYF.

The chain recombines TRBV19 with TRBJ2-7, with 8 nucleotides matching TRBD1. The V gene's germline CDR1 is LNHDA and CDR2 SQIVND (reference sequence). V dropped 6 bases and J dropped 2; count of bases not matched to a gene: 3. This CDR3 is built from 13 residues. The CDR3 loop is CASSPGQAYEQYF. CDR3 bases: TGTGCCAGTAGCCCGGGACAGGCCTACGAGCAGTACTTC.

The CDR3, as DNA: TGTGCCAGTAGTACGGGTCACTCTGGAAACACCATATATTTT. Its protein product is CASSTGHSGNTIYF. The rearrangement uses TRBV19 and TRBJ1-3; D is undetermined. CDR1 LNHDA and CDR2 SQIVND come from the germline V gene (reference sequence). The CDR3 sequence is 14 residues long. Trimming stripped 4 bases from V and 0 bases from J, with 7 bases between.

V usage is TRBV19 and J usage is TRBJ1-5, with D unresolved. Looked up from germline, CDR1 is LNHDA and CDR2 is SQIVND (reference sequence). V lost 6 bases and J 0 bases, leaving 12 bases between the germline ends. The CDR3 contains 15 residues. The CDR3 bases are TGTGCCAGTAGCAACGACGGATATAGCAATCAGCCCCAGCATTTT. It translates to CASSNDGYSNQPQHF.

V usage is TRBV11-3 and J usage is TRBJ2-1, with TRBD1 identical over 8 bases. Germline V gene lookup returns CDR1 SGHNT and CDR2 YENEEA. The length of the CDR3 is 20 residues. V was pared by 4 bases and J by 0 bases, with 17 bases of the junction left unmatched. CDR3 DNA sequence: TGTGCCAGCAGCTCCAACAGGGGGGTCAGCTATCAAGGCTCCTACAATGAGCAGTTCTTC. The encoded protein is CASSSNRGVSYQGSYNEQFF.

The chain has TRBV30 and TRBJ2-2, with D uncertain. This CDR3 region has 15 residues. The germline gives CDR1 GTSNPN, CDR2 SVGIG (reference sequence). Trimming removed 3 bases at V and 3 bases at J, with 14 bases between. The CDR3 spells CAWRAGAWYTGELFF. CDR3 in DNA: TGTGCCTGGAGAGCTGGAGCGTGGTACACCGGGGAGCTGTTTTTT.

This chain joins TRBV19 and TRBJ2-7; TRBD1 might be the D (6 bases). Germline V lookup: CDR1 LNHDA, CDR2 SQIVND (reference sequence). There are 13 residues in the CDR3. V lost 6 bases to trimming and J lost 4 bases, with 13 bases between them. CDR3 sequence (DNA): TGTGCCAGTAGCCCAGGGGAGCGGTACGAGCAGTACTTC. Translation gives CASSPGERYEQYF.

In regard to this clone: Compared with germline, one end of the junction differs, possibly owing to a read error. The DNA includes a base that is either unread or ambiguous, and X takes the place of its residue. The chain carries TRBV11-3 and TRBJ2-1; D is undetermined. The CDR3 spans 15 residues. Per the germline V gene, CDR1 is SGHNT and CDR2 is YENEEA. CDR3 DNA sequence: TGTGCCARCAGCTTTGTAGCTGTAACCTACAATGAGCAGTTCTTC. Its translation: CAXSFVAVTYNEQFF.

In this sample, this clone turned up once. The gene calls are TRBV6-7 and TRBJ2-1, with 12 bases aligning to TRBD2. TRBV6-7 is filed as an ORF, its function uncertain. The CDR3 contains 18 residues. J was trimmed by 4 bases and V by 2 bases; bases with no gene match: 9. CDR3 sequence reads: CASSYSVASGGAYNEQFF. For the CDR3, the DNA is TGTGCCAGCAGTTACAGTGTTGCTAGCGGGGGGGCATACAATGAGCAGTTCTTC.

The CDR3, as DNA: TGTGCCAGCAGCCTAGGGACTAGCGGGGAGTACAATGAGCAGTTCTTC. This encodes CASSLGTSGEYNEQFF. This chain joins TRBV11-3 and TRBJ2-1, with 13 bases identical to TRBD2. V shed 5 bases, J shed 4 bases, and the junction held 5 bases outside the gene matches. In germline, CDR1 is SGHNT, CDR2 YENEEA. CDR3 length: 16 residues.

The chain uses TRBV6-8 and TRBJ2-5; 7 bases fit TRBD1. The CDR3 contains 14 residues. In germline, CDR1 is MNHGY, CDR2 SAAAGT. V dropped 8 bases and J dropped 6; count of bases not matched to a gene: 12. The DNA for the CDR3 is TGTGCCAGCCGCGGCGGACAGGACGTTCAGACCCAGTACTTC. This encodes CASRGGQDVQTQYF.

V usage is TRBV11-3 and J usage is TRBJ2-3; TRBD2 agrees at 9 bases. The V and J ends lost 3 bases and 2 bases, in that order; junction bases with no gene match: 6. CDR3 size: 16 residues. From germline, CDR1 is SGHNT and CDR2 YENEEA. CDR3 protein: CASSFGGRGITDTQYF. The CDR3 nucleotides read TGTGCCAGCAGCTTCGGCGGGAGGGGAATCACAGATACGCAGTATTTT.

This clone occurred a few times. V is TRBV19 and J is TRBJ2-7; D unresolved. CDR1 LNHDA and CDR2 SQIVND come from the germline V gene (reference sequence). CDR3 length: 13 amino acids. Trimming left V 3 bases short and J 1 base short, with 7 bases between. The DNA of the CDR3 is TGTGCCAGTAGTATCAAAAGATCCTACGAGCAGTACTTC. It specifies CASSIKRSYEQYF.

In regard to this clone: Other nucleotide sequences in the sample specify the same CDR3. The V call is TRBV14, the J call TRBJ2-7; perhaps TRBD1 as D (5 bases). Germline values: CDR1 SGHDN, CDR2 FVKESK. Trimming stripped 1 base from V and 4 bases from J, with 8 bases between. CDR3 length: 13 amino acids. The DNA for the CDR3 is TGTGCCAGCAGCCAAGGGACATCATACGAGCAGTACTTC. Encoded protein: CASSQGTSYEQYF.

The CDR3 sequence: CASSGGEQEKLFF. The CDR3, as DNA: TGTGCCAGCAGTGGTGGGGAGCAGGAAAAACTGTTTTTT. J is TRBJ1-4 and V is TRBV6-8; D is undetermined. CDR3 size: 13 residues. CDR1 and CDR2 from the germline V gene are MNHGY and SAAAGT. V lost 5 bases and J 8 bases, leaving 12 bases between the germline ends.

This chain joins TRBV23-1 and TRBJ2-5; no clear D. TRBV23-1 is noted as an ORF with a role that remains uncertain. With 6 bases removed from V and 3 bases from J, the gap between germline ends came to 11 bases. The CDR3 is made up of 13 amino acids. This chain's CDR3 is CASSSNVKETQYF. The CDR3 nucleotides read TGCGCCAGCAGCTCAAACGTAAAAGAGACCCAGTACTTC.

The chain joins TRBV7-4 to TRBJ1-2; 9 bases are a match to TRBD1. CDR3 size: 14 residues. From germline, CDR1 is SGHVT and CDR2 SQSDAQ. Trimming at V came to 4 bases and at J to 7 bases, leaving 7 bases not matched to a gene. The DNA for the CDR3 is TGTGCCAGCAGCTGGGGACAGGGAGGCGGTGGCTACACCTTC. Translating gives CASSWGQGGGGYTF.

J is TRBJ1-2 and V is TRBV6-8; D is possibly TRBD1 (5 bases). CDR1 and CDR2 from the germline V gene are MNHGY and SAAAGT. This CDR3 region has 13 residues. V was clipped by 3 bases and J by 8 bases, with 13 bases between them. The CDR3 loop reads CASSYNQGGGYTF. CDR3 in DNA: TGTGCCAGCAGTTATAATCAGGGTGGCGGCTACACCTTC.

This clone showed up just a few times. The rearrangement uses TRBV11-3 and TRBJ2-5; TRBD1 agrees at 9 bases. Germline V gene sequence: CDR1 SGHNT, CDR2 YENEEA. V trimming: 4 bases; J trimming: 5 bases; junction bases outside the gene matches: 8. This CDR3 has 15 amino acids. CDR3 in amino acids: CASSSGQGYGETQYF. The CDR3 DNA sequence: TGTGCCAGCAGCTCCGGACAGGGGTATGGGGAGACCCAGTACTTC.